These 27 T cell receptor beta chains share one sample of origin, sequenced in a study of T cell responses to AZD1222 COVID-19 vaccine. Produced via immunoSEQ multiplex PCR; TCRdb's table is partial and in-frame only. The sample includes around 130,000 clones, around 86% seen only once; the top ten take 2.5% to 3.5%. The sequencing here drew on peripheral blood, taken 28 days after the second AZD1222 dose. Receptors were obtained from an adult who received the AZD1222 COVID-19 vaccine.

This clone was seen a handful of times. Written as DNA, the CDR3 is TGTGCCAGCAGTTACTCGACGGCCTCTGGAAACACCATATATTTT. Its translation: CASSYSTASGNTIYF. The rearrangement links TRBV6-6 to TRBJ1-3; the D is unclear. Germline values: CDR1 MNHNY, CDR2 SVGAGI (reference sequence). This CDR3 has 15 amino acids. V was trimmed by 0 bases and J by 0 bases, leaving 6 bases between them.

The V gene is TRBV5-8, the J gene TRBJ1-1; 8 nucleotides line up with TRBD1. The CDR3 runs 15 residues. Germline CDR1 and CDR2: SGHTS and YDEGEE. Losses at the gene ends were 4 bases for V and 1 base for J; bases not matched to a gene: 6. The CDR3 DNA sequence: TGTGCCAGCAGCCCGACAGGGGCCAGGAACACTGAAGCTTTCTTT. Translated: CASSPTGARNTEAFF.

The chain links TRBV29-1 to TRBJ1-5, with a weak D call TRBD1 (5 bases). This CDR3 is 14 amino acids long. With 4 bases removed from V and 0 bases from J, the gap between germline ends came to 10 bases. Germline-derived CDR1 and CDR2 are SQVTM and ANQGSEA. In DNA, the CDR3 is TGCAGCGTTGGGGACGGTTATAGCAATCAGCCCCAGCATTTT. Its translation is CSVGDGYSNQPQHF. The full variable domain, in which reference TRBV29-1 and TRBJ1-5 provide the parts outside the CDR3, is SAVISQKPSRDICQRGTSLTIQCQVDSQVTMMFWYRQQPGQSLTLIATANQGSEATYESGFVIDKFPISRPNLTFSTLTVSNMSPEDSSIYLCSVGDGYSNQPQHFGDGTRLSIL.

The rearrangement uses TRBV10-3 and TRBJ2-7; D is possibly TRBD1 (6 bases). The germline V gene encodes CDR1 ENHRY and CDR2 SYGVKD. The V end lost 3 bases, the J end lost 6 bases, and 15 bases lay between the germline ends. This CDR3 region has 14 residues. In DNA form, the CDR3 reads TGTGCCATCAGTGATCAGGACAGAAAGCTCGAGCAGTACTTC. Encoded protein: CAISDQDRKLEQYF.

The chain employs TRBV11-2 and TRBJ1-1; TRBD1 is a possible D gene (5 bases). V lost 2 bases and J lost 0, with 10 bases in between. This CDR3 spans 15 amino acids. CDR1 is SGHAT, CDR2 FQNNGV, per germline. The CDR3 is CASSLWGSMNTEAFF. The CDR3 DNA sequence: TGTGCCAGCAGCTTATGGGGCAGTATGAACACTGAAGCTTTCTTT. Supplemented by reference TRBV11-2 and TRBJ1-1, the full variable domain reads EAGVAQSPRYKIIEKRQSVAFWCNPISGHATLYWYQQILGQGPKLLIQFQNNGVVDDSQLPKDRFSAERLKGVDSTLKIQPAKLEDSAVYLCASSLWGSMNTEAFFGQGTRLTVV.

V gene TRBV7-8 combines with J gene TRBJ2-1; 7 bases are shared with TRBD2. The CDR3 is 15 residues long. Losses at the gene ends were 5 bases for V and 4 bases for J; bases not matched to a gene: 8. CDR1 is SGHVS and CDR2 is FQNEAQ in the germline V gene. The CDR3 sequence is CASSIGGGGYNEQFF. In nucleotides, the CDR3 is TGTGCCAGCAGCATTGGCGGGGGTGGTTACAATGAGCAGTTCTTC.

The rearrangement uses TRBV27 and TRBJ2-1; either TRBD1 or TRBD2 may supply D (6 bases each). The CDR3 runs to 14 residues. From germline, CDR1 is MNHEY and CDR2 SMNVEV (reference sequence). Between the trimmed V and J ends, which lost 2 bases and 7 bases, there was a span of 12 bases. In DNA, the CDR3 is TGTGCCAGCAGTTTACTGGGGGGCCGGAATGAGCAGTTCTTC. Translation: CASSLLGGRNEQFF.

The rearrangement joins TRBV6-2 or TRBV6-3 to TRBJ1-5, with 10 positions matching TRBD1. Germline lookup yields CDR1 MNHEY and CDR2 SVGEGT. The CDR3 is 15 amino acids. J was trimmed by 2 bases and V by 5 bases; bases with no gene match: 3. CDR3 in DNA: TGTGCCAGCAGTAACGGACAGGGGGGCAATCAGCCCCAGCATTTT. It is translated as CASSNGQGGNQPQHF.

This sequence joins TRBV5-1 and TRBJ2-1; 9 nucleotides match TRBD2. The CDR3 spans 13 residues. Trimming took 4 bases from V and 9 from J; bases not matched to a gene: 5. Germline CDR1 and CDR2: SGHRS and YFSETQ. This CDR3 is CASSVGTSIEQFF. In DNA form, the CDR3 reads TGCGCCAGCAGCGTAGGGACTAGCATTGAGCAGTTCTTC.

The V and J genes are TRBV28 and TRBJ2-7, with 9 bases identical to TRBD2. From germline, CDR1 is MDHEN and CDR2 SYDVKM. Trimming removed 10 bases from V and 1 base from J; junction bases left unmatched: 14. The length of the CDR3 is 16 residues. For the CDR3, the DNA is TGTGCCACGCTTGCGGGGGGGAGTAGTAAGTCCTACGAGCAGTACTTC. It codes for CATLAGGSSKSYEQYF.

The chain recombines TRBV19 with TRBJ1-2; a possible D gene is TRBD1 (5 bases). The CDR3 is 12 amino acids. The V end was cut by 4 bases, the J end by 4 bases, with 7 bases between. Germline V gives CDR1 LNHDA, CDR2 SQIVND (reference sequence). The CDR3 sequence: CASSTGTYGYTF. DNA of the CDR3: TGTGCCAGTAGTACAGGGACCTATGGCTACACCTTC.

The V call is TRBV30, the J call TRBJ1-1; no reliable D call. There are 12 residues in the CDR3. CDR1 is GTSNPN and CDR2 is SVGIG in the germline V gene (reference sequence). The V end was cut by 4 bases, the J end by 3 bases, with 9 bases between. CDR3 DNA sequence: TGTGCCTGGAACGCCCGGGACACTGAAGCTTTCTTT. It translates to CAWNARDTEAFF.

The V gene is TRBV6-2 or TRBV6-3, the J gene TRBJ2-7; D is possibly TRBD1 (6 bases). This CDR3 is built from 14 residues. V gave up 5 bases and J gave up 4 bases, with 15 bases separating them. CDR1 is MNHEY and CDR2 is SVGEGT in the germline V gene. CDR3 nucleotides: TGTGCCAGCAGTGTACAACAGGGCATTTACGAGCAGTACTTC. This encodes CASSVQQGIYEQYF.

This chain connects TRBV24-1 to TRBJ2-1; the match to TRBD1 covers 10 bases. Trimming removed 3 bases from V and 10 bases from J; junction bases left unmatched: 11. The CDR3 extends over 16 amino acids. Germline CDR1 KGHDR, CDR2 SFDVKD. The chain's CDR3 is CATSDRLGQGDREQFF. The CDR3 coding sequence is TGTGCCACCAGTGATCGATTAGGACAGGGGGACAGGGAGCAGTTCTTC.

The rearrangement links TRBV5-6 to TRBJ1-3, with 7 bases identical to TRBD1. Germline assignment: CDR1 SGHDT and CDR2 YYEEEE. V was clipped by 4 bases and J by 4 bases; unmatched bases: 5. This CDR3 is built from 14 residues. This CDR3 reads CASSPTGMGNTIYF. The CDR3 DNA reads TGTGCCAGCAGCCCGACAGGGATGGGAAACACCATATATTTT.

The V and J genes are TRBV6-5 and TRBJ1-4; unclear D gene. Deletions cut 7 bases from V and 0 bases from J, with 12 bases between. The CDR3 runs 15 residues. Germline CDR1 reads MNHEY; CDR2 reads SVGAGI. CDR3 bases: TGTGCCAGCAAAGAGAACAGTCCAACTAATGAAAAACTGTTTTTT. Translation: CASKENSPTNEKLFF.

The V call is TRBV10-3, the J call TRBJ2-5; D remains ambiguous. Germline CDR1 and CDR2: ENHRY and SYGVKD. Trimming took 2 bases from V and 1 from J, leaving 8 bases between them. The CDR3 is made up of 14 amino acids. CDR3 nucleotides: TGTGCCATCAGTGAGGGCACGAGCCAAGAGACCCAGTACTTC. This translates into CAISEGTSQETQYF.

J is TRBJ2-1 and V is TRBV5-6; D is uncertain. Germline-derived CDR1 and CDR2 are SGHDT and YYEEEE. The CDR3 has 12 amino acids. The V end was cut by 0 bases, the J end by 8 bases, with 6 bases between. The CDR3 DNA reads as TGTGCCAGCAGCTTGGGCCGTTATGAGCAGTTCTTC. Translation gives CASSLGRYEQFF.

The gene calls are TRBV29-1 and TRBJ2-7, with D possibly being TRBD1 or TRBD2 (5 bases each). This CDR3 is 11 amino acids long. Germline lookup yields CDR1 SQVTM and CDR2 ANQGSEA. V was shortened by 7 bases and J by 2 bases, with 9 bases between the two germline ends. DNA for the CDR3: TGCAGCGGAGGGACGGCCTACGAGCAGTACTTC. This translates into CSGGTAYEQYF.

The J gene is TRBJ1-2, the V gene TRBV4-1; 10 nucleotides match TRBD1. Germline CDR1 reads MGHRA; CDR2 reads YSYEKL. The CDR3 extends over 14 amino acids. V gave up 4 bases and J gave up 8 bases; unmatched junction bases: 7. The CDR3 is CASSLPGQGWGYTF. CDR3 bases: TGCGCCAGCAGCCTCCCGGGACAGGGGTGGGGCTACACCTTC.

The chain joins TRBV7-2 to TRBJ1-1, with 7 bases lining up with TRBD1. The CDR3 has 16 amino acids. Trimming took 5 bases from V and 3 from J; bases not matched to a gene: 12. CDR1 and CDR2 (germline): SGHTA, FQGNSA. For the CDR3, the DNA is TGTGCCAGCAGCCCCGAGGGGGCGGCGCGGGACACTGAAGCTTTCTTT. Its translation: CASSPEGAARDTEAFF.

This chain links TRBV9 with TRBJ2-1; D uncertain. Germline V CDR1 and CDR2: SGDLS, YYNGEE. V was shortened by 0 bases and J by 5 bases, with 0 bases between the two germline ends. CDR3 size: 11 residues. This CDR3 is CASSVDNEQFF. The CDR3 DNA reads TGTGCCAGCAGCGTAGACAATGAGCAGTTCTTC.

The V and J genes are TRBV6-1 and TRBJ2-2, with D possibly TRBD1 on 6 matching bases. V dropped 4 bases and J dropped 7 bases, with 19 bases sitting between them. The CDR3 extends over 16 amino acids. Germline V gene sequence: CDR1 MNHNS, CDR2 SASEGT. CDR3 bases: TGTGCCAGCAGTGCCAGGGGCGGGTTGAGAGACGGGGAGCTGTTTTTT. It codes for CASSARGGLRDGELFF.

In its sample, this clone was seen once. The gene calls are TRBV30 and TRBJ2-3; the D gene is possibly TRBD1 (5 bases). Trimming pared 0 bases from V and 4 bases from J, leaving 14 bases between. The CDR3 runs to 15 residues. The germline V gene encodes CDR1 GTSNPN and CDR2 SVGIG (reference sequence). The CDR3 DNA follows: TGTGCCTGGAGTGTACCGGCCAGGGCGGCAGATACGCAGTATTTT. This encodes CAWSVPARAADTQYF.

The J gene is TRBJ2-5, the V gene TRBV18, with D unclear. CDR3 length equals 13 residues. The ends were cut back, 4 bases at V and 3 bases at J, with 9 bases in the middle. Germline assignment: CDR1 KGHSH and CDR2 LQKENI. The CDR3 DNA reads TGTGCCAGCTCACGGGCCCAGGAAGAGACCCAGTACTTC. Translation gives CASSRAQEETQYF.

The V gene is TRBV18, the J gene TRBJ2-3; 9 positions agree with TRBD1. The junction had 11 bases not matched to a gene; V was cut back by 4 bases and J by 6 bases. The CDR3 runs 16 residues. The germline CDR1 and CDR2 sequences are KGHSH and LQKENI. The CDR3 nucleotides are TGTGCCAGCTCACGACAGGGGGTTCCTCGAGGGGATACGCAGTATTTT. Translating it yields CASSRQGVPRGDTQYF.

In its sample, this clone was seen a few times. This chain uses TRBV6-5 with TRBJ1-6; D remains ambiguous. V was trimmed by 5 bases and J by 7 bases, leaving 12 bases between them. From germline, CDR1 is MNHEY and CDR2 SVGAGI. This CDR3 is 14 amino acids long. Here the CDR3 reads CASSMDPANSPLHF. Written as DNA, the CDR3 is TGTGCCAGCAGTATGGACCCGGCGAATTCACCCCTCCACTTT.